This T cell receptor (beta chain) was sequenced during a study of OX40 agonist ivuxolimab in advanced cancers. Overall study context: The patients received ivuxolimab by intravenous route every 2 weeks at 0.01 to 10 mg/kg. Study outcomes and limitations: Clones of CD4+ and CD8+ blood T cells grew by week 6 at doses of 0.1 to 3.0 mg/kg. Also present in some nonresponders was a low level of normalized T-cell clonal expansion.

Generated by immunoSEQ multiplex PCR, the TCRdb table keeps only in-frame clones and is missing some. The sample comprises 78,000 or so clones, 92% of which are singletons, and roughly a tenth rests with the top ten. Exclusion applied to patients with autoimmune disease history or systemic immunosuppression. Germline trimming cut 8 bases from V and 3 bases from J; bases unmatched to any gene: 2. The CDR3 has 12 residues. The germline CDR1 and CDR2 sequences are LNHDA and SQIVND (reference sequence). As concerns this clone: Antigen unknown.

V gene TRBV19 combines with J gene TRBJ2-7; 9 nucleotides match TRBD1. The sequence derives from an adult with an advanced solid tumor such as melanoma, head and neck, liver or kidney cancer. The specimen comprised CD4+ or CD8+ T cells sorted from blood, sampled in a trial of the OX40 agonist ivuxolimab. The CDR3 is CASGQGLYEQYF. For the CDR3, the DNA is TGTGCCAGTGGACAGGGGCTCTACGAGCAGTACTTC.